These 13 T cell receptor beta chains came from one sample sequenced in a study of graft-versus-host responses after intestinal transplantation. Their antigen targets remain unknown. This table comes from immunoSEQ multiplex PCR, and its TCRdb copy is limited to in-frame clones, with some not included. The sample has about 66,000 clones, 80% to 95% seen once; the top ten hold 1.3%. The specimen comprised unstimulated CD8+ T cells sorted from spleen or lymph node cells, sampled before intestinal transplant. The receptors were gathered from a human donor who received an intestinal transplant.

The chain combines TRBV27 with TRBJ1-5, with D unresolved. The V gene's germline CDR1 is MNHEY and CDR2 SMNVEV (reference sequence). CDR3 length: 12 amino acids. The V end was cut by 5 bases, the J end by 6 bases, with 8 bases between. The CDR3 DNA reads TGTGCCAGCAGTCTCATCGGTCAGCCCCAGCATTTT. This translates into CASSLIGQPQHF.

V is TRBV19 and J is TRBJ2-7; TRBD2 matches at 10 bases. The CDR3 sequence is 13 residues long. J was trimmed by 2 bases and V by 10 bases; bases with no gene match: 5. Germline CDR1 LNHDA, CDR2 SQIVND (reference sequence). The CDR3 region is CATRLAGAYEQYF. CDR3 in DNA: TGTGCCACCAGACTAGCGGGCGCCTACGAGCAGTACTTC.

The chain is built from TRBV7-9 and TRBJ2-1, with TRBD2 matching 7 bases. This CDR3 has 14 residues. V lost 8 bases, J lost 5 bases, and 9 bases stayed unmatched. CDR1 and CDR2 from the germline V gene are SEHNR and FQNEAQ (reference sequence). The CDR3 spells CASGGGTTHNEQFF. In DNA form, the CDR3 reads TGTGCCAGCGGGGGGGGGACTACGCACAATGAGCAGTTCTTC. The variable domain in full, with the rest retrieved from reference TRBV7-9 and TRBJ2-1, is DTGVSQNPRHKITKRGQNVTFRCDPISEHNRLYWYRQTLGQGPEFLTYFQNEAQLEKSRLLSDRFSAERPKGSFSTLEIQRTEQGDSAMYLCASGGGTTHNEQFFGPGTRLTVL.

The chain employs TRBV4-1 and TRBJ1-5, with TRBD1 identical over 12 bases. The CDR3 loop spans 16 amino acids. From germline, CDR1 is MGHRA and CDR2 YSYEKL. The junction had 4 bases not matched to a gene; V was cut back by 0 bases and J by 7 bases. This CDR3 reads CASSQDGTGGYQPQHF. CDR3 in DNA: TGCGCCAGCAGCCAAGATGGGACAGGGGGCTACCAGCCCCAGCATTTT.

The chain uses TRBV13 and TRBJ2-7; perhaps TRBD2 as D (6 bases). CDR1 is PRHDT, CDR2 FYEKMQ, per germline (reference sequence). The V gene lost 1 base and the J gene lost 6 bases, with 13 bases spanning the gap. The CDR3 has 14 residues. DNA of the CDR3: TGTGCCAGCAGCTTAGACGCGGGACGGTCCGAGCAGTACTTC. Translated: CASSLDAGRSEQYF.

This CDR3 reads CASCLGTGPYEQYF. CDR3 DNA: TGCGCCAGCTGCCTTGGGACAGGGCCCTACGAGCAGTACTTC. The V call is TRBV10-2, the J call TRBJ2-7, with 9 nucleotides matching TRBD1. The J segment lost 2 bases and the V segment lost 8 bases, leaving 7 bases of the junction unmatched. The CDR3 extends over 14 amino acids. CDR1 and CDR2 (germline): WSHSY, SAAADI.

The CDR3 spells CASSGQGHQHF. CDR3 sequence (DNA): TGTGCCAGCAGTGGACAGGGGCACCAGCATTTT. V usage is TRBV6-6 and J usage is TRBJ1-5; 9 nucleotides line up with TRBD1. The V gene's germline CDR1 is MNHNY and CDR2 SVGAGI (reference sequence). This CDR3 region has 11 residues. Trimming at V came to 5 bases and at J to 12 bases, leaving 2 bases not matched to a gene.

The CDR3 loop reads CASSREIEYRLYGYTF. CDR3 coding DNA: TGTGCCAGCAGCCGGGAGATTGAGTACAGACTCTATGGCTACACCTTC. This chain connects TRBV7-8 to TRBJ1-2, with D unresolved. V was pared by 5 bases and J by 4 bases, with 20 bases between. Germline values: CDR1 SGHVS, CDR2 FQNEAQ. The CDR3 covers 16 residues.

The rearrangement links TRBV10-3 to TRBJ2-7; no definite D call. The CDR3 loop spans 13 amino acids. Germline CDR1 and CDR2: ENHRY and SYGVKD. Between the trimmed V and J ends, which lost 7 bases and 6 bases, there was a span of 16 bases. CDR3 protein: CAITPPGLGEQYF. CDR3 DNA: TGTGCCATCACCCCCCCGGGTTTGGGCGAGCAGTACTTC.

The chain uses TRBV27 and TRBJ1-1; D remains unclear. This CDR3 contains 11 residues. Germline V lookup: CDR1 MNHEY, CDR2 SMNVEV (reference sequence). V was shortened by 10 bases and J by 4 bases, with 10 bases between the two germline ends. CDR3 nucleotide sequence: TGTGCCACCGGGTTCGGCACTGAAGCTTTCTTT. Its translation is CATGFGTEAFF.

This chain connects TRBV12-5 to TRBJ1-4; a possible D gene is TRBD1 (6 bases). Trimming left V 5 bases short and J 6 bases short, with 13 bases between. The length of the CDR3 is 14 residues. The germline gives CDR1 LGHNT, CDR2 FRNRAP. CDR3 DNA: TGTGCTAGTGGTCAACAGGGTAACCATGAAAAACTGTTTTTT. Translation gives CASGQQGNHEKLFF.

The chain joins TRBV6-5 to TRBJ1-5; 8 nucleotides line up with TRBD1. The CDR3 sequence is 16 residues long. Germline CDR1 reads MNHEY; CDR2 reads SVGAGI. Unmatched junction bases numbered 5, after V lost 2 bases and J lost 2 bases. CDR3 nucleotide sequence: TGTGCCAGCAGTTACGATGGACAGGGCGGCAATCAGCCCCAGCATTTT. This gives the protein CASSYDGQGGNQPQHF.

This rearrangement joins TRBV9 to TRBJ2-5; D perhaps matches TRBD1 (6 bases). V was shortened by 3 bases and J by 4 bases, with 16 bases between the two germline ends. The CDR3 sequence is 15 residues long. Germline values: CDR1 SGDLS, CDR2 YYNGEE. CDR3 nucleotides: TGTGCCAGCAGCGGTGGGGGCTATTTGGGAGAGACCCAGTACTTC. Protein: CASSGGGYLGETQYF.